This T cell receptor (beta chain) was captured in a study of control samples from healthy donors and cancer patients. TCRdb's copy holds only in-frame clones and misses some; the assay was immunoSEQ multiplex PCR. The data show 90,000 or so clones, with 88% seen just once and about 15% held by the top ten. The CDR3 is 13 amino acids. Trimming cost V 5 bases and J 14 bases; bases outside gene matches: 12. Per germline, CDR1 MDHEN and CDR2 SYDVKM. This TCR derives from a woman in her sixties or seventies in good health. The chain combines TRBV28 with TRBJ1-2; 9 bases align to TRBD1. The sample consisted of blood. CDR3 coding DNA: TGTGCCAGCAGTCTAGGACAGGGGTTACTTTTGACCTTC. Protein product: CASSLGQGLLLTF.